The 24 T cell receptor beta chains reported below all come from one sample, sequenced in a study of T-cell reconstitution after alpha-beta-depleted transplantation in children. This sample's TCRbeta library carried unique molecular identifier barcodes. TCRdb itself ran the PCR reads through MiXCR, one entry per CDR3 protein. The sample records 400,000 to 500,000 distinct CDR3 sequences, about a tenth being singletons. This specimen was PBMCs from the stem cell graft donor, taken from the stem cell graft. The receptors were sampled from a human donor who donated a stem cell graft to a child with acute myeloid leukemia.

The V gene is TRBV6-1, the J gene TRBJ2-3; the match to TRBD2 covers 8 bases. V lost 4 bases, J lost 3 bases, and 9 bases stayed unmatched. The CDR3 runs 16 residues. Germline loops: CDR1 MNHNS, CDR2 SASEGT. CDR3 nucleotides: TGTGCCAGCAGTGGCACAACGGGGGGGCCGACAGATACGCAGTATTTT. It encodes CASSGTTGGPTDTQYF.

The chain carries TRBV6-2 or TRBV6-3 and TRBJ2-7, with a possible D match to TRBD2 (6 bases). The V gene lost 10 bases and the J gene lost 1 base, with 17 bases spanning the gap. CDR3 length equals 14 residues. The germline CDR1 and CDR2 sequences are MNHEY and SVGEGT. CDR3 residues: CATDDPGLSYEQYF. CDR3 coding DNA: TGTGCCACCGACGATCCGGGACTTTCCTACGAGCAGTACTTC.

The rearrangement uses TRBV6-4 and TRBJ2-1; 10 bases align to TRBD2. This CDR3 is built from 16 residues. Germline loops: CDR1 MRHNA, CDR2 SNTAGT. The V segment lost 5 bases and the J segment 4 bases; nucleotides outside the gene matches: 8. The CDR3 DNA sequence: TGTGCCAGCAGTCGATCCGGGACTAGCGAATACAATGAGCAGTTCTTC. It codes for CASSRSGTSEYNEQFF.

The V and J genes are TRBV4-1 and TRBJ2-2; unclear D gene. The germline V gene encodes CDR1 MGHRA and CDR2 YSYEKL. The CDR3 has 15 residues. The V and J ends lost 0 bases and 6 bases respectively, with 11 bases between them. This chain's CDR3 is CASSQDPAKPGELFF. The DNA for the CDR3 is TGCGCCAGCAGCCAAGATCCCGCCAAGCCCGGGGAGCTGTTTTTT.

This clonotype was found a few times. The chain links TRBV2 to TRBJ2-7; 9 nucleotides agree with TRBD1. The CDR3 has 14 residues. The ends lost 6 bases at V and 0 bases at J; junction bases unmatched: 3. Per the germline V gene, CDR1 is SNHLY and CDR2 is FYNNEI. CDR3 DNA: TGTGCCAGCAGGGAGGGACAGGGCTCCTACGAGCAGTACTTC. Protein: CASREGQGSYEQYF.

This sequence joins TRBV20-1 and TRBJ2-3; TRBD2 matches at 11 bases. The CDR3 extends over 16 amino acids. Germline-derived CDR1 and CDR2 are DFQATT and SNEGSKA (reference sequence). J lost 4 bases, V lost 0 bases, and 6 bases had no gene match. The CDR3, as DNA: TGCAGTGCTAGAGACTTACTAGCGGGGGATTCAGATACGCAGTATTTT. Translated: CSARDLLAGDSDTQYF.

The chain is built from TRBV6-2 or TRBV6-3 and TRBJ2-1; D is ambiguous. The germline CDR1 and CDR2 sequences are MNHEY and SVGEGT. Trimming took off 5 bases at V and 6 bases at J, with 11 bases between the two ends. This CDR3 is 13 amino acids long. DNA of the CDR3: TGTGCCAGCAGTACCTCGGAGACCAATGAGCAGTTCTTC. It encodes CASSTSETNEQFF.

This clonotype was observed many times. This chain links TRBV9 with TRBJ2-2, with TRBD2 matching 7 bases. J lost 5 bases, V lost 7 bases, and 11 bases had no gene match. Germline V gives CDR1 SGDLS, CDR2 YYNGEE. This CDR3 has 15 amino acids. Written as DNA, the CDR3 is TGTGCCAGCGCAAGGGCCGGGGGGTGGACCGGGGAGCTGTTTTTT. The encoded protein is CASARAGGWTGELFF.

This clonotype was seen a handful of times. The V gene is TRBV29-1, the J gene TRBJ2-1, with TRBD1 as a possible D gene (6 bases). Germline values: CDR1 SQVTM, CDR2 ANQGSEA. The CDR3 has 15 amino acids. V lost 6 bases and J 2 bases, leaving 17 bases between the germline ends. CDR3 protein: CSVLGAGETYNEQFF. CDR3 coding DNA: TGCAGCGTGCTCGGGGCAGGGGAAACCTACAATGAGCAGTTCTTC.

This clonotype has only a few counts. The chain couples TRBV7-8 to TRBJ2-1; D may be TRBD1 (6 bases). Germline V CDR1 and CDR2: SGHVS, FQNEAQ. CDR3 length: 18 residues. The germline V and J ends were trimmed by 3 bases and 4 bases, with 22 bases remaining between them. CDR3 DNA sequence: TGTGCCAGCAGCTTCCCCACCACTGGACAGTTGGGTTACAATGAGCAGTTCTTC. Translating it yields CASSFPTTGQLGYNEQFF. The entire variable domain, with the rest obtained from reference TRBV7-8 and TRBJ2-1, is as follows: GAGVSQSPRYKVAKRGQDVALRCDPISGHVSLFWYQQALGQGPEFLTYFQNEAQLDKSGLPSDRFFAERPEGSVSTLKIQRTQQEDSAVYLCASSFPTTGQLGYNEQFFGPGTRLTVL.

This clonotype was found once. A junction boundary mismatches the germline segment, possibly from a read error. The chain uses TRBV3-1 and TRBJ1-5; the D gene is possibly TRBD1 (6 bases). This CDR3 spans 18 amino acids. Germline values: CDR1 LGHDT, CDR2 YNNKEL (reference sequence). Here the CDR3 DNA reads TGTGCCTGCAGCCAGGGGCAGTTCGTACGTAATAGCAATCAGCCCCAGCATTTT. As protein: CACSQGQFVRNSNQPQHF.

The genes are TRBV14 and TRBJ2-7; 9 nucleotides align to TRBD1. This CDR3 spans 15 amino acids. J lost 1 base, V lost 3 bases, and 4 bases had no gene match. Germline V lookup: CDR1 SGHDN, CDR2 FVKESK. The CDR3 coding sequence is TGTGCCAGCAGCCAGGGACAGGGCAAGTCCTACGAGCAGTACTTC. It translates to CASSQGQGKSYEQYF.

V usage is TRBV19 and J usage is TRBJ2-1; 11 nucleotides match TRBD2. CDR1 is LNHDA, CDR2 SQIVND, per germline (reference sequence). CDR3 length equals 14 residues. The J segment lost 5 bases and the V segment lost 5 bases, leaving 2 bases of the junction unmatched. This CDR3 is CASSRLAGNNEQFF. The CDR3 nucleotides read TGTGCCAGTAGTCGACTAGCGGGAAACAATGAGCAGTTCTTC.

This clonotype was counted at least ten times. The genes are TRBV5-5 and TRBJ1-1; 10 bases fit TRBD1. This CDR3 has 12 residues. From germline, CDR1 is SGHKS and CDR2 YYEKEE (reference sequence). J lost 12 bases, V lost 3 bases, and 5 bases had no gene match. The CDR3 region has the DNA TGTGCCAGCAGCTCGACAGGGGGCCAAACTTTCTTT. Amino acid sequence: CASSSTGGQTFF.

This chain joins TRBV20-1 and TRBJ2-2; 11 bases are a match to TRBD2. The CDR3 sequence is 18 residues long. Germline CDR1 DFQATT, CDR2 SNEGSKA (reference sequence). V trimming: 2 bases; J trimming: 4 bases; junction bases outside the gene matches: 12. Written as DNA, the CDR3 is TGCAGTGCTAGATCCCGTACTAGCGGGGGTCGGGTCACCGGGGAGCTGTTTTTT. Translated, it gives CSARSRTSGGRVTGELFF.

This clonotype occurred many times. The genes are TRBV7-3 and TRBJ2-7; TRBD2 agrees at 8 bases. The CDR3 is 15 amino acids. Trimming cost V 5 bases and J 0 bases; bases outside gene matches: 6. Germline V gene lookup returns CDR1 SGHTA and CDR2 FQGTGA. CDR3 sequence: CASSQGGGSSYEQYF. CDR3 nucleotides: TGTGCCAGCAGCCAAGGCGGGGGGAGCTCCTACGAGCAGTACTTC.

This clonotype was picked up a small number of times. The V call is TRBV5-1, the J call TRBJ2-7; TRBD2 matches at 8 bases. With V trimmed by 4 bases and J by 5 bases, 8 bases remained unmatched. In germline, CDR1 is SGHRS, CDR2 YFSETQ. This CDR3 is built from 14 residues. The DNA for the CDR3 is TGCGCCAGCAGCCCCGAACGGGGGGGAGACGAGCAGTACTTC. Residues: CASSPERGGDEQYF. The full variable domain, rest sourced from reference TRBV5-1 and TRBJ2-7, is KAGVTQTPRYLIKTRGQQVTLSCSPISGHRSVSWYQQTPGQGLQFLFEYFSETQRNKGNFPGRFSGRQFSNSRSEMNVSTLELGDSALYLCASSPERGGDEQYFGPGTRLTVT.

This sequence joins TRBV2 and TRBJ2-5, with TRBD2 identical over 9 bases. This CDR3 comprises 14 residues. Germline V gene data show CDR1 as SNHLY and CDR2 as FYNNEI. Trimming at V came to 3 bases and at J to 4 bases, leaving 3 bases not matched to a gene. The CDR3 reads CASSDAGGTETQYF. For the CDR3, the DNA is TGTGCCAGCAGTGACGCGGGAGGGACAGAGACCCAGTACTTC.

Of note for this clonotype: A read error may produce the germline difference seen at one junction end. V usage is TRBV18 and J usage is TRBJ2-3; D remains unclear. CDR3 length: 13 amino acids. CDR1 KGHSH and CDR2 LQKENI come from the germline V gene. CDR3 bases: TGTACCAGCTCACCAGATGTCCCAGATACGCAGTATTTT. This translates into CTSSPDVPDTQYF.

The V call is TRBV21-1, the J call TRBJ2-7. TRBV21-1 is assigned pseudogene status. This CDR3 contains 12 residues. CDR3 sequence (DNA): TGTGCCAGCAGCAAAGGGCCCCACGAGCAGTACGTC. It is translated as CASSKGPHEQYV.

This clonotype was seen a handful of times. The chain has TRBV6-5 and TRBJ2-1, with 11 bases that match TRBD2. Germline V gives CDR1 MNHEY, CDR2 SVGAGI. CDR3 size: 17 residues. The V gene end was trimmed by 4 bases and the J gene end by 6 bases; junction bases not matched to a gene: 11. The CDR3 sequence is CASSSPRGTSGLNEQFF. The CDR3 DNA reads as TGTGCCAGCAGTTCCCCCCGAGGGACTAGCGGCCTCAATGAGCAGTTCTTC.

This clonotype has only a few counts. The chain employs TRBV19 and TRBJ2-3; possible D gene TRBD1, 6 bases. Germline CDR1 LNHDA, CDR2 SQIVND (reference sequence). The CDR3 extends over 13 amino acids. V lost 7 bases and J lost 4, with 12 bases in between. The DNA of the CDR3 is TGTGCCAGTACTACAGGGTGGCCAGATACGCAGTATTTT. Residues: CASTTGWPDTQYF.

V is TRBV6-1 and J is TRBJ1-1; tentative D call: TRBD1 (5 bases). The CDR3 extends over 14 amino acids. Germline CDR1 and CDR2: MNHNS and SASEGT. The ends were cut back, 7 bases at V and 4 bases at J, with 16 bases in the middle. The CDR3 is CASTQGGVSTEAFF. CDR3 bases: TGTGCCAGCACCCAGGGAGGGGTGAGCACTGAAGCTTTCTTT.

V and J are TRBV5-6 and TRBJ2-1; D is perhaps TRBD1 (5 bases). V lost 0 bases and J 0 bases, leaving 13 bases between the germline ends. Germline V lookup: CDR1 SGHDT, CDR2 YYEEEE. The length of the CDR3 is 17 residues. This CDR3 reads CASSLVETETSYNEQFF. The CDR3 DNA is TGTGCCAGCAGCTTGGTTGAGACAGAGACCTCCTACAATGAGCAGTTCTTC.